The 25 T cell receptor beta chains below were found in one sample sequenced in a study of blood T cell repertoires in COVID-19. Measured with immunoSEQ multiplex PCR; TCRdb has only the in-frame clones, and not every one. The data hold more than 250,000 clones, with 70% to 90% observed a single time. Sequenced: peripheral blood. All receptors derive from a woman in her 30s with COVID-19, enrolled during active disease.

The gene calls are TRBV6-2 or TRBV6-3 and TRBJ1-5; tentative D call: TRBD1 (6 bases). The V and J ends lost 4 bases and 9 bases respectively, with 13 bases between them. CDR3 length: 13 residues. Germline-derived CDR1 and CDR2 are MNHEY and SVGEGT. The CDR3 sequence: CASSSDFRGPQHF. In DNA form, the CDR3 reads TGTGCCAGCAGTTCAGACTTCAGGGGGCCCCAGCATTTT.

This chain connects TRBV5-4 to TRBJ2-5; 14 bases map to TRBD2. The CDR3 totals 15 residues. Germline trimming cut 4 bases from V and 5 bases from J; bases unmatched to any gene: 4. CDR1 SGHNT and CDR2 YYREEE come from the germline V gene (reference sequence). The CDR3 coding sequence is TGTGCCAGCAGCCCCCGGACTAGCGGGGGGGAGACCCAGTACTTC. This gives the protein CASSPRTSGGETQYF. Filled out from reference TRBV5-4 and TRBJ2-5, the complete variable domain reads ETGVTQSPTHLIKTRGQQVTLRCSSQSGHNTVSWYQQALGQGPQFIFQYYREEENGRGNFPPRFSGLQFPNYSSELNVNALELDDSALYLCASSPRTSGGETQYFGPGTRLLVL.

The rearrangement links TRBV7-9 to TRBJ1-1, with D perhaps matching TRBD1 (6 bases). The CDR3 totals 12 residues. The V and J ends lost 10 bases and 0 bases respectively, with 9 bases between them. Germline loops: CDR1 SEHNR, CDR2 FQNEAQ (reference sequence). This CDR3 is CATDSLNTEAFF. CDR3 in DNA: TGTGCCACGGACAGTTTGAACACTGAAGCTTTCTTT.

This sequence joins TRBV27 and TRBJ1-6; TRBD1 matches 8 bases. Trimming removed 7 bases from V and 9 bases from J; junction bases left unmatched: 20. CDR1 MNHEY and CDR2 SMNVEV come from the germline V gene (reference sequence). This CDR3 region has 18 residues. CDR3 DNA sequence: TGTGCCAGCACCAAACTCGGGACAGGACCCCTACCTTCTTCACCCCTCCACTTT. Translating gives CASTKLGTGPLPSSPLHF.

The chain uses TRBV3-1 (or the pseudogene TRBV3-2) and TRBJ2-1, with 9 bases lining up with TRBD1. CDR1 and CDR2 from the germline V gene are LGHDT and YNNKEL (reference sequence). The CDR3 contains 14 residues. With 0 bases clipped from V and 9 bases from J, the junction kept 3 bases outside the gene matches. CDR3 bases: TGTGCCAGCAGCCAAGATCTGACAGGGGGTGAGCAGTTCTTC. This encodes CASSQDLTGGEQFF.

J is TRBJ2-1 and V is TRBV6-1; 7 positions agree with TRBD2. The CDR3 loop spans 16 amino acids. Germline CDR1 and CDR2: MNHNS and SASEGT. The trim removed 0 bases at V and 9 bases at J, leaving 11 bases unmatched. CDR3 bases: TGTGCCAGCAGTGAAGCTCTAGCGGTGTGGGTTAGTGAGCAGTTCTTC. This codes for CASSEALAVWVSEQFF.

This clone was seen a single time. CDR3 in DNA: TGTGCCAGCAGCTTAGATCCAGCGGGGGTTGGCACAGATACGCAGTATTTT. Residues: CASSLDPAGVGTDTQYF. The chain has TRBV13 and TRBJ2-3; 8 nucleotides align to TRBD2. The CDR3 is made up of 17 amino acids. V was clipped by 1 base and J by 1 base; unmatched bases: 7. Germline lookup yields CDR1 PRHDT and CDR2 FYEKMQ (reference sequence).

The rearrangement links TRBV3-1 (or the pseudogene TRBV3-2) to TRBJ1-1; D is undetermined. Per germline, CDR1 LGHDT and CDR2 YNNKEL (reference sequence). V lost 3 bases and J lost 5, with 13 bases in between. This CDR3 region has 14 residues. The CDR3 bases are TGTGCCAGCAGCCAGGGCAGTTGGGTAACTGAAGCTTTCTTT. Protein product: CASSQGSWVTEAFF.

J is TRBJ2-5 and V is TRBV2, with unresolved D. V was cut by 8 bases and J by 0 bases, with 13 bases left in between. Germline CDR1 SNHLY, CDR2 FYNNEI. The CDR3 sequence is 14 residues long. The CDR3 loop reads CASGRIGDQETQYF. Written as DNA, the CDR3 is TGTGCCAGCGGCCGAATAGGAGACCAAGAGACCCAGTACTTC.

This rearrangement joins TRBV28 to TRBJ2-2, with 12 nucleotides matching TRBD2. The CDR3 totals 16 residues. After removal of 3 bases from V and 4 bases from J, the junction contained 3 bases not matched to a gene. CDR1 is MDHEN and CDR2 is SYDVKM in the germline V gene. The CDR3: CASSFQTSGGTGELFF. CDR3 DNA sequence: TGTGCCAGCAGTTTCCAGACTAGCGGGGGCACCGGGGAGCTGTTTTTT.

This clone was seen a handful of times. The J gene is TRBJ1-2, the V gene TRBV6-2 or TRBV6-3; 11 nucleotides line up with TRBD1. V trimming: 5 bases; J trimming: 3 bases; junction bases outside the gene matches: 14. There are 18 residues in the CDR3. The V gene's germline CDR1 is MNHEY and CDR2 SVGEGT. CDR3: CASSTRTGGASVDYGYTF. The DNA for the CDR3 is TGTGCCAGCAGTACCAGGACAGGGGGCGCGTCCGTCGACTATGGCTACACCTTC.

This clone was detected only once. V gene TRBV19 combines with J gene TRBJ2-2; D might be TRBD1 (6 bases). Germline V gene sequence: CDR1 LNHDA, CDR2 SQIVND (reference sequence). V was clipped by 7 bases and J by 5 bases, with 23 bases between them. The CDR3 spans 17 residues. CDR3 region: CASTPGAGEFGTGELFF. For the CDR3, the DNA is TGTGCCAGTACCCCAGGGGCAGGGGAATTCGGGACCGGGGAGCTGTTTTTT.

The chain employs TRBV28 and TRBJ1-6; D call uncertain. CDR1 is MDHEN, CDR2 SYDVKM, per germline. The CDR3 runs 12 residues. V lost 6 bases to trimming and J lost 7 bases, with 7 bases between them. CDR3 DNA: TGTGCCAGCAGGGACTTCAATTCACCCCTCCACTTT. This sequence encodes CASRDFNSPLHF.

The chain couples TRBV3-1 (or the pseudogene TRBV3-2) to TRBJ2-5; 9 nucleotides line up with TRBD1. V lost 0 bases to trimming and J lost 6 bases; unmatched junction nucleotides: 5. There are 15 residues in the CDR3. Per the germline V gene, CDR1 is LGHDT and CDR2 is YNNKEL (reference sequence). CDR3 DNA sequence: TGTGCCAGCAGCCAAGACTCCGGGACAGGGAAGACCCAGTACTTC. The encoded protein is CASSQDSGTGKTQYF.

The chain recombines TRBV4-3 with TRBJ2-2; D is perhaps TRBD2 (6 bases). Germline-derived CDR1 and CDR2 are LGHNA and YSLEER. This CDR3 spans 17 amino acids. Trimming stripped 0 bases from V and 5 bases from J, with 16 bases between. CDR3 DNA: TGCGCCAGCAGCCAAGATGGCGGGGCGACGGGGACCGGGGAGCTGTTTTTT. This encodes CASSQDGGATGTGELFF.

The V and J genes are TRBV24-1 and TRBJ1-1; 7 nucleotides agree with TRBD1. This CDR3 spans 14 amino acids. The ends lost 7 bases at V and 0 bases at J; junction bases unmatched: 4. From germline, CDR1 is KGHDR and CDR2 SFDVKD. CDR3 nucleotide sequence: TGTGCCACCAGGGCGGGACAGATGAACACTGAAGCTTTCTTT. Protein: CATRAGQMNTEAFF.

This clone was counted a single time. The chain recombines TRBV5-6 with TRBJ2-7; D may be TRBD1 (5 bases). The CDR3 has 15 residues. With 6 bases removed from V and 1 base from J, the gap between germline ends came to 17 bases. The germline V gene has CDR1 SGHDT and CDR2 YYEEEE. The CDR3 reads CASNFMGRGSYEQYV. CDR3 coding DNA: TGTGCCAGCAACTTCATGGGGCGTGGGTCCTACGAGCAGTACGTC.

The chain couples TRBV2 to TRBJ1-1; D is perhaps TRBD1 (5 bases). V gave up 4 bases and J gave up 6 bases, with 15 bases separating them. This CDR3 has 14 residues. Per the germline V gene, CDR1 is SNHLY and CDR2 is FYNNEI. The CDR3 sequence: CASSVDGGWSEAFF. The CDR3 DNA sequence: TGTGCCAGCAGTGTCGACGGGGGTTGGTCTGAAGCTTTCTTT.

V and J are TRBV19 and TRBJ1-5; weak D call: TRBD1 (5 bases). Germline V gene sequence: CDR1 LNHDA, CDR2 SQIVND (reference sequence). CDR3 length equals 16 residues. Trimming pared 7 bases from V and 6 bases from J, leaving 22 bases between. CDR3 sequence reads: CASIRAGGGAGQPQHF. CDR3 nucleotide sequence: TGTGCCAGTATTCGGGCAGGCGGCGGGGCGGGTCAGCCCCAGCATTTT.

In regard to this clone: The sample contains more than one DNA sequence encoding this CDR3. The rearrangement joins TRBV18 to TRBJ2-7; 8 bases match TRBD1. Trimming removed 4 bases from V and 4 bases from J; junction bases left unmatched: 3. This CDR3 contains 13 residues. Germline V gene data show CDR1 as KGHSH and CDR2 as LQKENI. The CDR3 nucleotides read TGTGCCAGCTCACAACAGGGGGGATACGAGCAGTACTTC. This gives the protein CASSQQGGYEQYF.

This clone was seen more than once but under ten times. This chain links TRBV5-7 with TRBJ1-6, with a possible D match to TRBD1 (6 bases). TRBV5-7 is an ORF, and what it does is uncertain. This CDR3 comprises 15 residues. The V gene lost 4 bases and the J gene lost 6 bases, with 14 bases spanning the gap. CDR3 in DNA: TGTGCCAGCAGCGGTATACAGGGATCTAATTCACCCCTCCACTTT. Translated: CASSGIQGSNSPLHF.

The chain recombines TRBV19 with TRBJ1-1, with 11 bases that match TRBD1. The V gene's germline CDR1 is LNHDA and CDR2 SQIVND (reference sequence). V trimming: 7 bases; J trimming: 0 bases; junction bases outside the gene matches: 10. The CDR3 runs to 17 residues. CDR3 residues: CASTARDRGTLNTEAFF. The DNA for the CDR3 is TGTGCCAGTACTGCCCGGGACAGGGGGACCCTGAACACTGAAGCTTTCTTT.

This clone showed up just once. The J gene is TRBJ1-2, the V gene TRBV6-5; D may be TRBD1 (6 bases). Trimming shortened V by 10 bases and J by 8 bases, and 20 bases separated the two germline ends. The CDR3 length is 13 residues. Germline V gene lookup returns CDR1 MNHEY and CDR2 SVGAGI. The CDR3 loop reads CATRGGAQDGYTF. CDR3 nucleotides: TGTGCCACCCGGGGGGGGGCGCAGGACGGCTACACCTTC.

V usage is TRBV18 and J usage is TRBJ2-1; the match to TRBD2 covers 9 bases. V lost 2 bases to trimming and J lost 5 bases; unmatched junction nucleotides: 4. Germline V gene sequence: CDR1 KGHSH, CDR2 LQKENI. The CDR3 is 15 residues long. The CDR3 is CASSPMRGGNNEQFF. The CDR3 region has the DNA TGTGCCAGCTCACCAATGCGGGGGGGGAACAATGAGCAGTTCTTC.

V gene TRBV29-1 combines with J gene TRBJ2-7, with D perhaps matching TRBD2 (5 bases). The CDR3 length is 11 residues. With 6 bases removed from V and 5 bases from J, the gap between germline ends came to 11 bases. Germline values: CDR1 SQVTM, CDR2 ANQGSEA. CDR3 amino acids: CSVRDVDEQYF. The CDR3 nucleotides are TGCAGCGTGAGGGATGTTGACGAGCAGTACTTC.